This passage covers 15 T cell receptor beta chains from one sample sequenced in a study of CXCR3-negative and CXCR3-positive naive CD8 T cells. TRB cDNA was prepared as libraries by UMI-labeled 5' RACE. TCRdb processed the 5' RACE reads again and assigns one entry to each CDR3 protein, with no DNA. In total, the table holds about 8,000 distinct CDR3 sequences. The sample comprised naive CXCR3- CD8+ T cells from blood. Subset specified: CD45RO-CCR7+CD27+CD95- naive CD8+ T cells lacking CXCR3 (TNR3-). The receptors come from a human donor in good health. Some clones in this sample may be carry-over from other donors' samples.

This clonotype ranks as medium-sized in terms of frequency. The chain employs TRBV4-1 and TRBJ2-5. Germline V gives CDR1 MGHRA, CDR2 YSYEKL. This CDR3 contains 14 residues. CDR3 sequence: CASSLNRYQETQYF.

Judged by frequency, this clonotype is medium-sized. The CDR3 sequence is CATGKMGLAGGRTYNEQFF. The chain is built from TRBV6-2 or TRBV6-3 and TRBJ2-1; the TCRdb D gene call, TRBD2, has no DNA to confirm it. This CDR3 spans 19 amino acids. The germline CDR1 and CDR2 sequences are MNHEY and SVGEGT.

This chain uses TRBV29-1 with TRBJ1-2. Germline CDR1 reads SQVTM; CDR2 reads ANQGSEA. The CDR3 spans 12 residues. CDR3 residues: CSVENQDYGYTF.

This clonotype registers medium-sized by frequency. The CDR3 reads CSETSGGPNEQFF. This chain joins TRBV29-1 and TRBJ2-1; with no DNA, the TCRdb D assignment of TRBD2 cannot be verified. The CDR3 consists of 13 residues. Germline CDR1 SQVTM, CDR2 ANQGSEA.

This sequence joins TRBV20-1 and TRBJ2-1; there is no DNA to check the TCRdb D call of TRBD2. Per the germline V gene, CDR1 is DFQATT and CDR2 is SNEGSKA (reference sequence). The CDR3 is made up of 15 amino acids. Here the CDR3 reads CSAVPGLATLNEQFF.

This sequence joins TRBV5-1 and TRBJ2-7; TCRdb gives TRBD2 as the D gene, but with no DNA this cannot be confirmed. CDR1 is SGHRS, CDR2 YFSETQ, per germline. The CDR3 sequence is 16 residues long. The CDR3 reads CASSFSAGAASVEQYF.

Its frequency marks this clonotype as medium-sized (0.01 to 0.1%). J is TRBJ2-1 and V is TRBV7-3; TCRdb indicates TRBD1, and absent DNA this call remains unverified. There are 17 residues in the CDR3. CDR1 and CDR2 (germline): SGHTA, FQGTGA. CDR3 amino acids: CASSSRDTGDGYNEQFF.

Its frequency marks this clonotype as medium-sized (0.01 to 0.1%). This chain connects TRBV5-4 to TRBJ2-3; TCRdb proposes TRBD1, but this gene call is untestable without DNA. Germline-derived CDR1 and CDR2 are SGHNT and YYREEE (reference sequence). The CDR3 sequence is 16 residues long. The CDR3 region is CASSLIGGEVGDTQYF.

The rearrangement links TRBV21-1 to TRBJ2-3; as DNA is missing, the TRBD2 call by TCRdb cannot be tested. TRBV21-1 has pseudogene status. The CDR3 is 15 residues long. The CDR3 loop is CASSISGLLTDTQYF.

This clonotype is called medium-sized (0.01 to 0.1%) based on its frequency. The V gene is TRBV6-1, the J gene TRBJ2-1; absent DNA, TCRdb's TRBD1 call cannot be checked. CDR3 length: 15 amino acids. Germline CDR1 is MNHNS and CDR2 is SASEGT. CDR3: CASSEVPDSYNEQFF.

The CDR3 loop is CASSARQGGNTDTQYF. The rearrangement uses TRBV7-2 and TRBJ2-3; TCRdb proposes TRBD1, but this gene call is untestable without DNA. Looked up from germline, CDR1 is SGHTA and CDR2 is FQGNSA. There are 16 residues in the CDR3.

CDR3 sequence: CASSLGTSGNEQFF. This chain links TRBV11-3 with TRBJ2-1; with no DNA, the TCRdb D assignment of TRBD2 cannot be verified. Germline-derived CDR1 and CDR2 are SGHNT and YENEEA. The CDR3 consists of 14 residues.

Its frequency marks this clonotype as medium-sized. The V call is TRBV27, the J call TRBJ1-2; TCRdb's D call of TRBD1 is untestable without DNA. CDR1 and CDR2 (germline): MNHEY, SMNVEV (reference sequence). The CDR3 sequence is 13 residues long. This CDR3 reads CASSSTGLDGYTF.

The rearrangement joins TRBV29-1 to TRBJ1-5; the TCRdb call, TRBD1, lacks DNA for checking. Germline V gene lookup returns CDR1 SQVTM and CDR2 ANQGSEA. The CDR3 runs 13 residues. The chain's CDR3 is CSVRQGNNQPQHF.

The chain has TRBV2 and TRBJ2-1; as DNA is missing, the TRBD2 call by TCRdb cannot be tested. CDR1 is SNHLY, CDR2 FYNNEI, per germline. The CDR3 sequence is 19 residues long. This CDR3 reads CASTPEGLAGGSSYNEQFF.